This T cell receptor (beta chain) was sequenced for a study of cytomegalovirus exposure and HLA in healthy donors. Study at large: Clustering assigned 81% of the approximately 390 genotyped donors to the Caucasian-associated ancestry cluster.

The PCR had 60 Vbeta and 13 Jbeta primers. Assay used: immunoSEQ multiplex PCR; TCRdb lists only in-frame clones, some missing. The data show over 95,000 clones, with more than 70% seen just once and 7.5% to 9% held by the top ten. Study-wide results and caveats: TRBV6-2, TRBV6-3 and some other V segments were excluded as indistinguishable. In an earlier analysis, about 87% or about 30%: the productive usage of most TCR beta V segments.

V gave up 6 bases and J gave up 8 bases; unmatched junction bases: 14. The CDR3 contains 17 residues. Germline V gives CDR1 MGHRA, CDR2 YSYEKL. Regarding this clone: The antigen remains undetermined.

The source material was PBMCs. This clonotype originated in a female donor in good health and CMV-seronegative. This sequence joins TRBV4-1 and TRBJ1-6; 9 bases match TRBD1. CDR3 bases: TGCGCCAGCAGTTCCGTTTCTCACAGGGGGCCATATTCACCCCTCCACTTT. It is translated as CASSSVSHRGPYSPLHF.